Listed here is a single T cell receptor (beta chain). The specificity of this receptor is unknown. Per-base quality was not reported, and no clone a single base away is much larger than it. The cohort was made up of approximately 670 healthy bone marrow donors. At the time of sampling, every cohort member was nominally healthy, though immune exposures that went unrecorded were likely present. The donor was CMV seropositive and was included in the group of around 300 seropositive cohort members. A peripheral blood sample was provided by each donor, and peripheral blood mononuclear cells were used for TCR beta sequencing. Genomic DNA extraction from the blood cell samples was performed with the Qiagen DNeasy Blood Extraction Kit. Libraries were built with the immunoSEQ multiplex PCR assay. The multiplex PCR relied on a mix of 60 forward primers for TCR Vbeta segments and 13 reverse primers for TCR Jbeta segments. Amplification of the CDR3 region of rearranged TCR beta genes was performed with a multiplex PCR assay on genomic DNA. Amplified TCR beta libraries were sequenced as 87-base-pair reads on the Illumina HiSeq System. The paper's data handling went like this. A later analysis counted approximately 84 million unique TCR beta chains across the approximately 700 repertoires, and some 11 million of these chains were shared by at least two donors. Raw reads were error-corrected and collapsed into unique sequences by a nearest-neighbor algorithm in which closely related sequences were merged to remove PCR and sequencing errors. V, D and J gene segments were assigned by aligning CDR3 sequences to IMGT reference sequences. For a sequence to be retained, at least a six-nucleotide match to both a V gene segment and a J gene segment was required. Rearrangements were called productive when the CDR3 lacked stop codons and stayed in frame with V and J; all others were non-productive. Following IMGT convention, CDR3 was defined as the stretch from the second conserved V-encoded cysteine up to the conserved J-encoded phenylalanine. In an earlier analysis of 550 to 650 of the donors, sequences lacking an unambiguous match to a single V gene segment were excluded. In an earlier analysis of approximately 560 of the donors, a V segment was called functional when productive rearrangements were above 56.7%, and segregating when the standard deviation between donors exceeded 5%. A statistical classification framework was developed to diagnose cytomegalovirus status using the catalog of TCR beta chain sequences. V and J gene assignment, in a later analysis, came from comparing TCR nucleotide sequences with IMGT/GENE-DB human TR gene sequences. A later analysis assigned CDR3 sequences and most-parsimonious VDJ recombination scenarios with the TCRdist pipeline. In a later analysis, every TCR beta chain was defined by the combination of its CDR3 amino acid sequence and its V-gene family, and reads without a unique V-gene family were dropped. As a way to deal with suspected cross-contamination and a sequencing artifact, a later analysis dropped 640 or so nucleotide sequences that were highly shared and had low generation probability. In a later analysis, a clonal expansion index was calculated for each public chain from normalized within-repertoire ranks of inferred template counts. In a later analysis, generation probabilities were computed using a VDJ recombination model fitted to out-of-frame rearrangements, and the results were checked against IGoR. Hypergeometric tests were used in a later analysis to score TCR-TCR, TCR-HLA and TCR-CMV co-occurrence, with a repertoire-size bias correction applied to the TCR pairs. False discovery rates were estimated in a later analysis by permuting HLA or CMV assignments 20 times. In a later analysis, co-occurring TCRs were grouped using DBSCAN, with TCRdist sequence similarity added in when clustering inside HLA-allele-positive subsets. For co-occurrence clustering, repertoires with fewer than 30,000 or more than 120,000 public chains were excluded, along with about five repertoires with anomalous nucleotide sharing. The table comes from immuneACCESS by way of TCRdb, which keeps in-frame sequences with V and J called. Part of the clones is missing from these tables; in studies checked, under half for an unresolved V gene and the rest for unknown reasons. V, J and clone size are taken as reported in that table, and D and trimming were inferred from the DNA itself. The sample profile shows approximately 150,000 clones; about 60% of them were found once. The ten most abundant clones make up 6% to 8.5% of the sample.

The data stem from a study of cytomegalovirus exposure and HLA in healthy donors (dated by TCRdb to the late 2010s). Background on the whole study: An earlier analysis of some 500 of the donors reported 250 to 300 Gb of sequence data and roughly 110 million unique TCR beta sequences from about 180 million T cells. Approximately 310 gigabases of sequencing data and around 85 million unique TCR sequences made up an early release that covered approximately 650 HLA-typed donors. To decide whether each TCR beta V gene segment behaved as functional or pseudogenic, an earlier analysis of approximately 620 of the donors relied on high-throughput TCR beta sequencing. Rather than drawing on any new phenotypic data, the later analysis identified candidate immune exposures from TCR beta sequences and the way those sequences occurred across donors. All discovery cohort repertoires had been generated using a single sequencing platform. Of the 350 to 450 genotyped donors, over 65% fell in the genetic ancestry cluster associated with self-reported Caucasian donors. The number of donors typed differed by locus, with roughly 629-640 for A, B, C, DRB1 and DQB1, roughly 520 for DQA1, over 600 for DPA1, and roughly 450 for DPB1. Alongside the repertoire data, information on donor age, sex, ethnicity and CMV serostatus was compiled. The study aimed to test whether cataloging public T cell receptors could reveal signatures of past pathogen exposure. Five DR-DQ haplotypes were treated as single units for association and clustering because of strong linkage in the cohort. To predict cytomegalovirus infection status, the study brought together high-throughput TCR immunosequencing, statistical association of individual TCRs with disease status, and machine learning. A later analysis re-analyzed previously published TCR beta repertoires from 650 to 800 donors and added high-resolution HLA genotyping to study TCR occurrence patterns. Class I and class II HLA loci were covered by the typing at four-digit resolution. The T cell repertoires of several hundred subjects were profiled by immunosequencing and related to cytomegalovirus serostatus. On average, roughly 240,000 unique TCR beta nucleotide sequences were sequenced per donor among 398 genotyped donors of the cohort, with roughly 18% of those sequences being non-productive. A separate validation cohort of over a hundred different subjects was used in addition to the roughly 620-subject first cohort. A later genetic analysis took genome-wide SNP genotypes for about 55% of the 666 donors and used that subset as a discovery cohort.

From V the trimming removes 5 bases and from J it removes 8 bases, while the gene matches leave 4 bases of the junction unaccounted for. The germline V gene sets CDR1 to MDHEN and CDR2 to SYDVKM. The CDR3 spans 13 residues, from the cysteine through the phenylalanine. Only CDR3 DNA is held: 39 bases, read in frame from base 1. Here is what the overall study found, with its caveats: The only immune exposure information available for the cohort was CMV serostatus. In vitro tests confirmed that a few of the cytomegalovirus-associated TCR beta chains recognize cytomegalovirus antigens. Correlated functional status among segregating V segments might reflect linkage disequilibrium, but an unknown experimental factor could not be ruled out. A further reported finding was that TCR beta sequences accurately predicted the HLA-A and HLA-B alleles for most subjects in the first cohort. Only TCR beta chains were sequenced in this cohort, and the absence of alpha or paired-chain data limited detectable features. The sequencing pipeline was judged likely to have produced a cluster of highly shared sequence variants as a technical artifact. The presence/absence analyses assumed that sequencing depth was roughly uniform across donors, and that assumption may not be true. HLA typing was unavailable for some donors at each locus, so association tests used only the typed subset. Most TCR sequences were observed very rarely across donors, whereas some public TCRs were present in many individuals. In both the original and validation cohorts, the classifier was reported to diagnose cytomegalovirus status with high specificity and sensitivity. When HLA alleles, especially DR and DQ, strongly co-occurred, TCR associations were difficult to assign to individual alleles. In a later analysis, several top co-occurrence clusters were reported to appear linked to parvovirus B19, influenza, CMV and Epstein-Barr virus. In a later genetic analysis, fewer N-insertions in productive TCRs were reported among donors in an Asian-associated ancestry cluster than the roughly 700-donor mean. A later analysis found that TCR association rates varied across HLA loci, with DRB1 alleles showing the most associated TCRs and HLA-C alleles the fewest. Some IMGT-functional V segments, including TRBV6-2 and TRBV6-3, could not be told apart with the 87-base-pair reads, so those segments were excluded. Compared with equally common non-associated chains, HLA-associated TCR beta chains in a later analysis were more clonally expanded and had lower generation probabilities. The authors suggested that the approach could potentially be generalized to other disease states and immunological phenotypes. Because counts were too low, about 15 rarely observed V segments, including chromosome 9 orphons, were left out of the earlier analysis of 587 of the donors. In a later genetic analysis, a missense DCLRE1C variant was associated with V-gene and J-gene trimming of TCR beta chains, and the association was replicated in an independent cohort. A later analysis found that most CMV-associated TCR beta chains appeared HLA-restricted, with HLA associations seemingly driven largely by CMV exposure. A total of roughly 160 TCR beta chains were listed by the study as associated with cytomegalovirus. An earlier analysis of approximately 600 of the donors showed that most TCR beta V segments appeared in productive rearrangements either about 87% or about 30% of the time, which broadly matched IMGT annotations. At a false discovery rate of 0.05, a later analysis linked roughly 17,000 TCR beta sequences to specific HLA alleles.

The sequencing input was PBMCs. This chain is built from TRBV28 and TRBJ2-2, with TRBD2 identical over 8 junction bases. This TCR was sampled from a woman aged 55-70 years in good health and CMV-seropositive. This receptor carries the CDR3 CASSELAEGELFF. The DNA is TGTGCCAGCAGTGAACTAGCGGAGGGGGAGCTGTTTTTT.